This entry lists 15 T cell receptor beta chains sequenced from one sample in a study of blood T cells in healthy people across ages. A J-beta primer mix and a sample-barcoded 5' primer were used in a second PCR of about 6 to 12 cycles. MiXCR, applied by TCRdb to the 5' RACE reads, yields one record per CDR3 protein. The sample carries roughly 1.5 million distinct CDR3 sequences, approximately 39% recorded once. The sequenced sample was blood. These receptors came from a woman aged 18 to 35 in good health.

This chain connects TRBV7-2 to TRBJ2-4; 10 bases map to TRBD2. The DNA end favors TRBJ2-5, so the J call may be wrong. The CDR3 contains 14 residues. Germline lookup yields CDR1 SGHTA and CDR2 FQGNSA. CDR3 DNA: TGTGCCAGCGGTAGCGGGGGGTACCAAGAGACCCAGTACTTC. Encoded protein: CASGSGGYQETQYF.

This clonotype was seen more than once but under ten times. The junction does not match germline at one end; this may be a read error. J is TRBJ2-5 and V is TRBV7-7; D is uncertain. Germline loops: CDR1 SSHAT, CDR2 FNYEAQ (reference sequence). The CDR3 covers 14 residues. The CDR3 loop reads CASSLVVRPETQYF. Written as DNA, the CDR3 is TGTGCTAGCAGCTTAGTTGTCAGGCCCGAGACCCAGTACTTC.

The CDR3 here is CSARDRHRQFF. CDR3 nucleotide sequence: TGCAGTGCTAGAGATCGGCACCGCCAGTTCTTC. The chain couples TRBV20-1 to TRBJ2-1; no firm D call. The germline V and J ends were trimmed by 0 bases and 13 bases, with 10 bases remaining between them. Germline CDR1 is DFQATT and CDR2 is SNEGSKA (reference sequence). CDR3 length equals 11 residues.

This chain joins TRBV28 and TRBJ1-5; perhaps TRBD1 as D (5 bases). The V end was cut by 8 bases, the J end by 7 bases, with 12 bases between. This CDR3 comprises 12 residues. Germline values: CDR1 MDHEN, CDR2 SYDVKM. This CDR3 reads CASGGAGQPQHF. The CDR3 DNA is TGTGCCAGCGGAGGGGCAGGACAGCCCCAGCATTTT. Combining the CDR3 with reference TRBV28 and TRBJ1-5 gives the whole variable domain DVKVTQSSRYLVKRTGEKVFLECVQDMDHENMFWYRQDPGLGLRLIYFSYDVKMKEKGDIPEGYSVSREKKERFSLILESASTNQTSMYLCASGGAGQPQHFGDGTRLSIL.

The J gene is TRBJ1-5, the V gene TRBV4-1; 7 positions match TRBD1. Per the germline V gene, CDR1 is MGHRA and CDR2 is YSYEKL. The CDR3 extends over 16 amino acids. With V trimmed by 0 bases and J by 6 bases, 8 bases remained unmatched. CDR3 amino acids: CASSQEGGGVGQPQHF. CDR3 DNA sequence: TGCGCCAGCAGCCAAGAGGGAGGGGGCGTGGGTCAGCCCCAGCATTTT.

V and J are TRBV4-2 and TRBJ1-6; D call uncertain. Germline CDR1 LGHNA, CDR2 YNFKEQ. V lost 0 bases and J lost 3, with 18 bases in between. This CDR3 contains 19 residues. In nucleotides, the CDR3 is TGTGCCAGCAGCCAAGATCCGGTGGCCCTGACTTTCTATAATTCACCCCTCCACTTT. This translates into CASSQDPVALTFYNSPLHF.

The chain links TRBV7-2 to TRBJ2-3; D is unresolved. The CDR3 is 12 residues long. Germline V lookup: CDR1 SGHTA, CDR2 FQGNSA. V lost 6 bases and J lost 11, with 15 bases in between. CDR3 in DNA: TGTGCCAGCAGTTTCCCCCCGCCCAAGCAGTATTTT. It encodes CASSFPPPKQYF.

As to this clonotype: A much bigger clone sits one base away, suggesting this may be a read error. This chain connects TRBV11-1 to TRBJ1-1; TRBD1 matches at 8 bases. Germline-derived CDR1 and CDR2 are SGHAT and FQDESV (reference sequence). Trimming cost V 5 bases and J 1 base; bases outside gene matches: 3. CDR3 length: 14 amino acids. Here the CDR3 reads CASSVGTGNTEAFF. In DNA, the CDR3 is TGTGCCAGCAGCGTAGGGACAGGGAACACTGAAGCTTTCTTT.

The rearrangement joins TRBV20-1 to TRBJ1-3; 12 bases agree with TRBD1. The CDR3 runs to 16 residues. Per the germline V gene, CDR1 is DFQATT and CDR2 is SNEGSKA (reference sequence). V lost 4 bases to trimming and J lost 4 bases; unmatched junction nucleotides: 8. CDR3: CSATTPGQGAGNTIYF. The CDR3 coding sequence is TGCAGTGCTACAACCCCGGGACAGGGGGCAGGAAACACCATATATTTT.

The sample holds a few counts of this clonotype. CDR3 in DNA: TGTGCCAGCAGCCGGACAGGGGGCAAAAACATTCAGTACTTC. Translation gives CASSRTGGKNIQYF. V usage is TRBV27 and J usage is TRBJ2-4; 10 bases line up with TRBD1. In germline, CDR1 is MNHEY, CDR2 SMNVEV (reference sequence). V trimming: 6 bases; J trimming: 3 bases; junction bases outside the gene matches: 2. The CDR3 contains 14 residues.

This clonotype turned up a few times. The rearrangement links TRBV4-1 to TRBJ2-3; TRBD2 is a possible D gene (7 bases). Trimming removed 4 bases at V and 2 bases at J, with 16 bases between. Germline CDR1 MGHRA, CDR2 YSYEKL. This CDR3 spans 16 amino acids. The CDR3 coding sequence is TGCGCCAGCAGCCCCTTGGGGGGGCGGTCCACAGATACGCAGTATTTT. This sequence encodes CASSPLGGRSTDTQYF.

This sequence joins TRBV4-3 and TRBJ2-4; D unresolved. Germline loops: CDR1 LGHNA, CDR2 YSLEER. This CDR3 has 16 amino acids. Trimming left V 0 bases short and J 0 bases short, with 9 bases between. The CDR3, as DNA: TGCGCCAGCAGCCAAGAGGCAGCGTTAGCCAAAAACATTCAGTACTTC. Translating it yields CASSQEAALAKNIQYF.

The rearrangement links TRBV4-3 to TRBJ2-7; D tentatively reads TRBD1 or TRBD2 (6 bases each). CDR3 size: 14 residues. CDR1 and CDR2 from the germline V gene are LGHNA and YSLEER. V was pared by 4 bases and J by 0 bases, with 10 bases between. CDR3 sequence reads: CASSPGAYSYEQYF. The DNA for the CDR3 is TGCGCCAGCAGCCCGGGGGCCTACTCCTACGAGCAGTACTTC.

V is TRBV20-1 and J is TRBJ1-2; a weak D match, TRBD1 (6 bases). This CDR3 is 14 amino acids long. Per germline, CDR1 DFQATT and CDR2 SNEGSKA (reference sequence). V dropped 3 bases and J dropped 7 bases, with 18 bases sitting between them. CDR3 region: CSASFGTTYGGYTF. The CDR3 nucleotides read TGCAGTGCTAGTTTTGGGACAACTTACGGTGGCTACACCTTC.

This sequence joins TRBV20-1 and TRBJ2-1; D tentatively reads TRBD1 or TRBD2 (5 bases each). CDR3 length: 15 amino acids. Trimming took off 3 bases at V and 5 bases at J, with 17 bases between the two ends. Germline V lookup: CDR1 DFQATT, CDR2 SNEGSKA (reference sequence). CDR3 protein: CSASRDAKLNNEQFF. The CDR3 DNA sequence: TGCAGTGCTAGCCGGGACGCCAAACTCAACAATGAGCAGTTCTTC.